This T cell receptor (beta chain) appears in the sequencing data of a study of T-cell memory formation after mild COVID-19. Germline CDR1 and CDR2: MNHNS and SASEGT. CDR3 length: 14 residues. The V gene lost 1 base and the J gene lost 4 bases, with 7 bases spanning the gap. Study conclusions and caveats: What remained unconfirmed was the SARS-CoV-2 specificity of second-wave clones peaking on day 37.

This clonotype came up a few times. No antigen is known for it. TCR alpha and TCR beta cDNA libraries carrying sample barcodes and UMIs were produced by 5'RACE using constant-segment primers. TCRdb reprocessed the 5' RACE reads with MiXCR, giving one entry per CDR3 protein. The sample lists around 310,000 distinct CDR3 sequences; approximately 15% were seen once. The TCR comes from a man between 18 and 29 years old who had mild COVID-19 (a few samples of this study predate the infection). Cell type and time point are not known. The chain recombines TRBV6-1 with TRBJ2-2, with a possible D match to TRBD1 (5 bases). Sequenced sample: PBMCs or a T cell subset sorted from them (not recorded which). The CDR3 region is CASSEDRGTGELFF. The CDR3 DNA sequence: TGTGCCAGCAGTGAAGATAGGGGCACCGGGGAGCTGTTTTTT.